The next 27 T cell receptor beta chains were all read from a single sample in a study of T cell responses to AZD1222 COVID-19 vaccine. This table comes from immunoSEQ multiplex PCR, and its TCRdb copy is limited to in-frame clones, with some not included. The table lists some 150,000 clones, approximately 90% of them singletons. Here the sequenced sample was peripheral blood, taken 28 days after the second AZD1222 dose. Receptor source: an adult who received the AZD1222 COVID-19 vaccine.

This chain links TRBV6-6 with TRBJ2-2; D is possibly TRBD1 or TRBD2 (5 bases each). The germline CDR1 and CDR2 sequences are MNHNY and SVGAGI (reference sequence). The CDR3 totals 16 residues. V lost 4 bases to trimming and J lost 6 bases, with 18 bases between them. CDR3 nucleotides: TGTGCCAGCAGTTCAACCGGGACCATGCGTCCCGGGGAGCTGTTTTTT. It is translated as CASSSTGTMRPGELFF.

The chain couples TRBV12-3 or TRBV12-4 to TRBJ1-5; D remains unclear. The V gene lost 5 bases and the J gene lost 11 bases, with 13 bases spanning the gap. The CDR3 length is 12 residues. This CDR3 reads CASSTYSGAQHF. The CDR3 coding sequence is TGTGCCAGCAGTACTTACAGCGGGGCCCAGCATTTT.

Concerning this clone: At the DNA level, this CDR3 is encoded by other sequences in the same sample as well. This chain links TRBV7-9 with TRBJ1-1; the D is unclear. Looked up from germline, CDR1 is SEHNR and CDR2 is FQNEAQ (reference sequence). V was shortened by 5 bases and J by 1 base, with 8 bases between the two germline ends. This CDR3 comprises 13 residues. CDR3 bases: TGTGCCAGCAGCCTCGGGGAGAACACTGAAGCTTTCTTT. It specifies CASSLGENTEAFF.

This clone appeared a few times. The chain is built from TRBV3-1 (or the pseudogene TRBV3-2) and TRBJ2-3; a possible D gene is TRBD2 (6 bases). Germline CDR1 is LGHDT and CDR2 is YNNKEL (reference sequence). V shed 2 bases and J shed 6 bases, with 9 bases lying between them. The CDR3 totals 13 residues. CDR3: CASSQNLADTQYF. In nucleotides, the CDR3 is TGTGCCAGCAGCCAAAACCTAGCGGATACGCAGTATTTT.

This chain joins TRBV7-9 and TRBJ2-7, with a possible D match to TRBD2 (6 bases). Germline V gene sequence: CDR1 SEHNR, CDR2 FQNEAQ (reference sequence). The CDR3 has 14 residues. V shed 2 bases and J shed 0 bases, with 8 bases lying between them. The CDR3, as DNA: TGTGCCAGCAGCTTATGGGACTTCTCCTACGAGCAGTACTTC. This codes for CASSLWDFSYEQYF.

This clone was detected only once. The chain links TRBV21-1 to TRBJ2-1; TRBD2 is the table's D call, not checked against the DNA. TRBV21-1 is described as a pseudogene. The CDR3 has 13 residues. CDR3 DNA: TGTGCCAGCAGACGGCGGGAGGGAGGAGAGCAGTTCTTC. This encodes CASRRREGGEQFF.

The rearrangement joins TRBV5-1 to TRBJ1-2, with TRBD1 matching over 7 bases. The CDR3 covers 13 residues. CDR1 is SGHRS, CDR2 YFSETQ, per germline. J lost 6 bases, V lost 4 bases, and 6 bases had no gene match. This CDR3 reads CASSRDSNDGYTF. For the CDR3, the DNA is TGCGCCAGCAGCAGGGACAGTAATGATGGCTACACCTTC.

J is TRBJ2-1 and V is TRBV9, with 7 bases lining up with TRBD2. Germline CDR1 reads SGDLS; CDR2 reads YYNGEE. The CDR3 consists of 16 residues. J was trimmed by 4 bases and V by 0 bases; bases with no gene match: 7. CDR3 amino acids: CASSVGGSGVYNEQFF. DNA of the CDR3: TGTGCCAGCAGCGTAGGGGGAAGCGGGGTATACAATGAGCAGTTCTTC.

The chain employs TRBV5-1 and TRBJ1-1, with TRBD1 matching 10 bases. This CDR3 contains 15 residues. Germline CDR1 is SGHRS and CDR2 is YFSETQ. The trim removed 5 bases at V and 1 base at J, leaving 5 bases unmatched. The CDR3 nucleotides read TGCGCCAGCAGACAACGACAGGGGGCGAACACTGAAGCTTTCTTT. It codes for CASRQRQGANTEAFF. Using reference TRBV5-1 and TRBJ1-1 for the parts outside the CDR3, the full variable domain is KAGVTQTPRYLIKTRGQQVTLSCSPISGHRSVSWYQQTPGQGLQFLFEYFSETQRNKGNFPGRFSGRQFSNSRSEMNVSTLELGDSALYLCASRQRQGANTEAFFGQGTRLTVV.

J is TRBJ1-2 and V is TRBV27; 7 bases line up with TRBD1. The V segment lost 6 bases and the J segment 3 bases; nucleotides outside the gene matches: 10. CDR1 MNHEY and CDR2 SMNVEV come from the germline V gene (reference sequence). The CDR3 is made up of 15 amino acids. The CDR3 DNA sequence: TGTGCCAGCAGCACCGGGACAGACGGGTACTATGGCTACACCTTC. This sequence encodes CASSTGTDGYYGYTF.

This clone was counted only a few times. The CDR3 region is CASMEDRVNTEAFF. The CDR3 nucleotides are TGTGCCAGTATGGAGGACAGGGTGAACACTGAAGCTTTCTTT. V usage is TRBV19 and J usage is TRBJ1-1, with 8 bases identical to TRBD1. J gave up 0 bases and V 7 bases, and 4 bases lay outside the gene matches. The CDR3 length is 14 residues. Germline V gene data show CDR1 as LNHDA and CDR2 as SQIVND (reference sequence).

The gene calls are TRBV9 and TRBJ2-5; weak D call: TRBD2 (6 bases). The germline V gene has CDR1 SGDLS and CDR2 YYNGEE. With 2 bases removed from V and 1 base from J, the gap between germline ends came to 12 bases. CDR3 length: 15 residues. The CDR3 loop reads CASSVGGTPQETQYF. CDR3 in DNA: TGTGCCAGCAGCGTGGGCGGGACCCCCCAAGAGACCCAGTACTTC.

In its sample, this clone was seen a few times. The gene calls are TRBV18 and TRBJ2-5, with D perhaps TRBD1 (6 bases). The V and J ends lost 6 bases and 2 bases respectively, with 10 bases between them. The CDR3 contains 13 residues. Germline CDR1 reads KGHSH; CDR2 reads LQKENI. DNA of the CDR3: TGTGCCAGCTCTAAGGACAGACAAGAGACCCAGTACTTC. It translates to CASSKDRQETQYF. The variable domain in full, completed from reference TRBV18 and TRBJ2-5, reads NAGVMQNPRHLVRRRGQEARLRCSPMKGHSHVYWYRQLPEEGLKFMVYLQKENIIDESGMPKERFSAEFPKEGPSILRIQQVVRGDSAAYFCASSKDRQETQYFGPGTRLLVL.

This chain links TRBV12-3 or TRBV12-4 with TRBJ2-3; D may be TRBD1 (5 bases). Trimming took 2 bases from V and 5 from J, leaving 8 bases between them. The CDR3 is 13 residues long. CDR3 in amino acids: CASSLRGGDTQYF. The CDR3 DNA is TGTGCCAGCAGTTTAAGGGGTGGAGATACGCAGTATTTT.

As regards this clone: Other DNA variants within this sample encode the same CDR3. The genes are TRBV3-1 (or the pseudogene TRBV3-2) and TRBJ1-5; D remains ambiguous. The V end lost 2 bases, the J end lost 7 bases, and 6 bases lay between the germline ends. CDR1 LGHDT and CDR2 YNNKEL come from the germline V gene (reference sequence). This CDR3 has 12 amino acids. In DNA, the CDR3 is TGTGCCAGCAGCCAAACTGGACAGCCCCAGCATTTT. Its protein product is CASSQTGQPQHF.

The rearrangement joins TRBV28 to TRBJ1-4; TRBD1 agrees at 8 bases. With V trimmed by 8 bases and J by 8 bases, 10 bases remained unmatched. The length of the CDR3 is 14 residues. Germline values: CDR1 MDHEN, CDR2 SYDVKM. CDR3 sequence: CASGGQGAGEKLFF. Written as DNA, the CDR3 is TGTGCCAGCGGTGGACAGGGAGCAGGGGAAAAACTGTTTTTT.

The chain links TRBV9 to TRBJ1-1; perhaps TRBD1 as D (5 bases). The CDR3 spans 14 residues. Germline V lookup: CDR1 SGDLS, CDR2 YYNGEE. Between the trimmed V and J ends, which lost 1 base and 13 bases, there was a span of 20 bases. CDR3 bases: TGTGCCAGCAGCGTAAGTAACTCGGACAAAACTCGTTTCTTT. It yields the protein CASSVSNSDKTRFF.

The V and J genes are TRBV12-3 or TRBV12-4 and TRBJ2-5, with D possibly TRBD2 on 5 matching bases. The CDR3 is 13 residues long. Deletions cut 1 base from V and 5 bases from J, with 8 bases between. This chain's CDR3 is CASSLGRRETQYF. CDR3 in DNA: TGTGCCAGCAGTTTAGGGAGGAGGGAGACCCAGTACTTC.

V and J are TRBV7-2 and TRBJ2-1; 9 positions agree with TRBD2. V was pared by 5 bases and J by 4 bases, with 6 bases of the junction left unmatched. CDR3 size: 15 residues. Germline V gene sequence: CDR1 SGHTA, CDR2 FQGNSA. The CDR3 sequence: CASSVGTSRYNEQFF. Here the CDR3 DNA reads TGTGCCAGCAGCGTCGGGACTAGCCGGTACAATGAGCAGTTCTTC.

V usage is TRBV19 and J usage is TRBJ1-4; tentatively, D is TRBD1 (5 bases). CDR1 LNHDA and CDR2 SQIVND come from the germline V gene (reference sequence). The CDR3 runs 15 residues. V shed 6 bases and J shed 8 bases, with 19 bases lying between them. The CDR3 here is CASRYHGQGEEKLFF. The CDR3 bases are TGTGCCAGTAGATACCATGGGCAGGGTGAGGAAAAACTGTTTTTT.

The chain has TRBV11-2 and TRBJ1-1; D might be TRBD1 (6 bases). CDR3 length: 14 amino acids. CDR1 is SGHAT, CDR2 FQNNGV, per germline. The V end was cut by 2 bases, the J end by 5 bases, with 12 bases between. This CDR3 reads CASSLSAGVTEAFF. In DNA form, the CDR3 reads TGTGCCAGCAGCTTATCTGCAGGGGTGACTGAAGCTTTCTTT. Full variable domain (outside the CDR3, taken from reference TRBV11-2 and TRBJ1-1): EAGVAQSPRYKIIEKRQSVAFWCNPISGHATLYWYQQILGQGPKLLIQFQNNGVVDDSQLPKDRFSAERLKGVDSTLKIQPAKLEDSAVYLCASSLSAGVTEAFFGQGTRLTVV.

This chain uses TRBV7-3 with TRBJ2-3, with 10 bases lining up with TRBD2. V was pared by 1 base and J by 0 bases, with 7 bases of the junction left unmatched. The CDR3 has 18 amino acids. CDR1 and CDR2 from the germline V gene are SGHTA and FQGTGA. The CDR3 coding sequence is TGTGCCAGCAGCTTAAGGGCTAGCGGGGGAACTAGCACAGATACGCAGTATTTT. It encodes CASSLRASGGTSTDTQYF.

The rearrangement uses TRBV7-9 and TRBJ1-1, with D uncertain. V lost 1 base to trimming and J lost 0 bases, with 6 bases between them. Germline V gives CDR1 SEHNR, CDR2 FQNEAQ (reference sequence). This CDR3 has 14 amino acids. The CDR3 protein is CASSLGPLNTEAFF. The CDR3 nucleotides read TGTGCCAGCAGCTTAGGCCCCTTGAACACTGAAGCTTTCTTT.

V usage is TRBV6-5 and J usage is TRBJ2-7; TRBD1 is a possible D gene (6 bases). V was cut by 4 bases and J by 4 bases, with 14 bases left in between. Germline V lookup: CDR1 MNHEY, CDR2 SVGAGI. This CDR3 contains 14 residues. CDR3 region: CASSLATGHYEQYF. The CDR3 DNA sequence: TGTGCCAGCAGTTTGGCGACAGGACATTACGAGCAGTACTTC.

The rearrangement joins TRBV9 to TRBJ2-5; 8 positions match TRBD2. In germline, CDR1 is SGDLS, CDR2 YYNGEE. The CDR3 spans 15 residues. Losses at the gene ends were 4 bases for V and 4 bases for J; bases not matched to a gene: 9. Here the CDR3 reads CASSPSGGAVETQYF. In nucleotides, the CDR3 is TGTGCCAGCAGCCCCAGCGGGGGAGCCGTAGAGACCCAGTACTTC. Full variable domain (missing parts from reference TRBV9 and TRBJ2-5): DSGVTQTPKHLITATGQRVTLRCSPRSGDLSVYWYQQSLDQGLQFLIQYYNGEERAKGNILERFSAQQFPDLHSELNLSSLELGDSALYFCASSPSGGAVETQYFGPGTRLLVL.

The V call is TRBV7-6, the J call TRBJ2-7; TRBD2 aligns across 14 bases. The CDR3 extends over 17 amino acids. Trimming removed 1 base from V and 4 bases from J; junction bases left unmatched: 6. Germline CDR1 is SGHVS and CDR2 is FNYEAQ. The CDR3, as DNA: TGTGCCAGCAGCTTAGGCGGGACTAGCGGGAGTATTTACGAGCAGTACTTC. It is translated as CASSLGGTSGSIYEQYF.

The chain recombines TRBV2 with TRBJ1-2; D uncertain. V lost 3 bases and J 8 bases, leaving 16 bases between the germline ends. Per the germline V gene, CDR1 is SNHLY and CDR2 is FYNNEI. The CDR3 has 14 amino acids. DNA for the CDR3: TGTGCCAGCAGTGAGTTGGAGGGTCGAATAGGCTACACCTTC. This encodes CASSELEGRIGYTF.